This entry concerns a single T cell receptor beta chain. Original processing methods: Estimation of nucleated cell counts was performed using reference gene primer amplification. Data came from immunoSEQ multiplex PCR; TCRdb stores just in-frame clones and leaves some out. V and J calls plus clone size are reproduced from that table; the DNA served to infer D and trimming. The sample contains tens of thousands of clones, around 90% of which appear only once. The data stem from a study of blood T cell repertoires in COVID-19. Study overall: Sites across the United States, Italy and Spain contributed samples from acute and convalescent COVID-19. Nucleic acid was either cDNA or gDNA, and it came from T cells, B-cell-depleted T cells, or PBMCs.

Germline CDR1 is SEHNR and CDR2 is FQNEAQ (reference sequence). The CDR3 extends over 12 amino acids. Trimming removed 5 bases from V and 4 bases from J, with 8 bases in between. The sequencing sample was made of peripheral blood. The sequence was obtained from a man aged 50-60 years with acute or convalescent COVID-19. This chain uses TRBV7-9 with TRBJ1-2, with unresolved D. This chain's CDR3 is CASSQSGYGYTF. In DNA, the CDR3 is TGTGCCAGCAGCCAGTCGGGCTATGGCTACACCTTC. Together with reference TRBV7-9 and TRBJ1-2, the CDR3 gives the full variable domain: DTGVSQNPRHKITKRGQNVTFRCDPISEHNRLYWYRQTLGQGPEFLTYFQNEAQLEKSRLLSDRFSAERPKGSFSTLEIQRTEQGDSAMYLCASSQSGYGYTFGSGTRLTVV.